One sample yielded the 15 T cell receptor beta chains listed below, sequenced in a study of CD8 T cells in Susac syndrome. It was with random hexamers that 0.5 to 1 ug RNA was reverse transcribed. MiXCR, applied by TCRdb to the immunoSEQ multiplex PCR reads, yields one record per CDR3 protein. The sample has 150,000 to 200,000 distinct CDR3 sequences; 92% are singletons. Sequenced sample: CD4+ T cells from PBMCs. Receptors were obtained from a human donor in good health.

CDR3 in amino acids: CASCRSDTGELFF. The DNA of the CDR3 is TGTGCCAGCTGTCGGTCGGACACCGGGGAGCTGTTTTTT. The chain carries TRBV28 and TRBJ2-2; D call uncertain. V was cut by 8 bases and J by 3 bases, with 10 bases left in between. This CDR3 has 13 amino acids. In germline, CDR1 is MDHEN, CDR2 SYDVKM.

The CDR3 DNA reads as TGCGCCAGCAGCCAAGATCCCTCGGTTCGGTCACCCCTCCACTTT. Translation gives CASSQDPSVRSPLHF. V and J are TRBV4-3 and TRBJ1-6, with D unresolved. Trimming took off 0 bases at V and 10 bases at J, with 13 bases between the two ends. Looked up from germline, CDR1 is LGHNA and CDR2 is YSLEER. This CDR3 region has 15 residues.

The CDR3 DNA reads as TGTGCCAGCAGCTTAGCCTTTCAGGGGAATTCACCCCTCCACTTT. This sequence encodes CASSLAFQGNSPLHF. J is TRBJ1-6 and V is TRBV7-2; perhaps TRBD1 as D (6 bases). The V end lost 0 bases, the J end lost 7 bases, and 10 bases lay between the germline ends. The CDR3 totals 15 residues. Germline CDR1 and CDR2: SGHTA and FQGNSA.

The V call is TRBV25-1, the J call TRBJ2-6; possible D gene TRBD1, 6 bases. V was trimmed by 5 bases and J by 0 bases, leaving 14 bases between them. Germline V gene data show CDR1 as MGHDK and CDR2 as SYGVNS. The CDR3 is made up of 17 amino acids. The CDR3 DNA reads as TGTGCCAGCAGTCAAGTGACAGGTTCCTCTGGGGCCAACGTCCTGACTTTC. Translated, it gives CASSQVTGSSGANVLTF.

This clonotype was seen only once. The J gene is TRBJ2-7, the V gene TRBV12-3 or TRBV12-4; D not certain. The CDR3 has 16 residues. V was trimmed by 5 bases and J by 0 bases, leaving 17 bases between them. The CDR3 loop is CASSPSPGESSYEQYF. The CDR3 nucleotides read TGTGCCAGCAGTCCCTCCCCGGGCGAGAGCTCCTACGAGCAGTACTTC.

The J gene is TRBJ2-2, the V gene TRBV10-1; D is unresolved. Trimming cost V 0 bases and J 6 bases, with 8 bases left between them. The CDR3 length is 14 residues. Germline assignment: CDR1 WNHNN and CDR2 SYGVQD (reference sequence). The CDR3 loop reads CASSESRFAGELFF. DNA for the CDR3: TGCGCCAGCAGTGAGTCGAGGTTCGCCGGGGAGCTGTTTTTT.

The rearrangement joins TRBV29-1 to TRBJ2-5; D is undetermined. Between the trimmed V and J ends, which lost 3 bases and 1 base, there was a span of 6 bases. The germline gives CDR1 SQVTM, CDR2 ANQGSEA. The CDR3 is made up of 12 amino acids. The CDR3 reads CSVDQPQETQYF. CDR3 DNA: TGCAGCGTTGATCAGCCCCAAGAGACCCAGTACTTC.

The chain uses TRBV9 and TRBJ2-7; D perhaps matches TRBD1 (5 bases). V shed 3 bases and J shed 3 bases, with 10 bases lying between them. CDR1 SGDLS and CDR2 YYNGEE come from the germline V gene. The CDR3 runs to 13 residues. The CDR3: CASSAAGHYEQYF. CDR3 coding DNA: TGTGCCAGCAGCGCCGCAGGGCACTACGAGCAGTACTTC.

The DNA for the CDR3 is TGTGCCTGGAGTGGGACGGTCTACACCGGGGAGCTGTTTTTT. This codes for CAWSGTVYTGELFF. This chain uses TRBV30 with TRBJ2-2; D unresolved. Germline V lookup: CDR1 GTSNPN, CDR2 SVGIG (reference sequence). The CDR3 length is 14 residues. Deletions cut 1 base from V and 3 bases from J, with 9 bases between.

The chain couples TRBV25-1 to TRBJ2-1, with 12 positions matching TRBD2. The CDR3 loop spans 14 amino acids. Per germline, CDR1 MGHDK and CDR2 SYGVNS. Trimming took 6 bases from V and 12 from J; bases not matched to a gene: 9. The CDR3 spells CASSAGLAGKLQFF. The CDR3 DNA follows: TGTGCCAGCAGCGCGGGACTAGCGGGCAAACTGCAGTTCTTC.

V and J are TRBV10-3 and TRBJ1-1, with 7 bases that match TRBD1. The V and J ends lost 9 bases and 3 bases, in that order; junction bases with no gene match: 10. Germline-derived CDR1 and CDR2 are ENHRY and SYGVKD. This CDR3 region has 14 residues. The CDR3 DNA reads TGTGCCATTCAACAGGGGAACGGCGACACTGAAGCTTTCTTT. Translating it yields CAIQQGNGDTEAFF.

The rearrangement joins TRBV28 to TRBJ2-7, with D maybe TRBD1 (6 bases). Trimming took off 1 base at V and 3 bases at J, with 16 bases between the two ends. The length of the CDR3 is 16 residues. Germline V CDR1 and CDR2: MDHEN, SYDVKM. As DNA, the CDR3 is TGTGCCAGCAGTTTATCAGGGGCGAACGGGGACTACGAGCAGTACTTC. This gives the protein CASSLSGANGDYEQYF.

The genes are TRBV2 and TRBJ2-6; the D is unclear. Germline V gives CDR1 SNHLY, CDR2 FYNNEI. V lost 7 bases to trimming and J lost 0 bases, with 13 bases between them. The CDR3 length is 16 residues. The CDR3 loop is CASTTAPSSGANVLTF. DNA of the CDR3: TGTGCCAGCACAACAGCTCCAAGCTCTGGGGCCAACGTCCTGACTTTC.

The V gene is TRBV10-3, the J gene TRBJ2-7, with 10 nucleotides matching TRBD1. CDR1 ENHRY and CDR2 SYGVKD come from the germline V gene. Trimming cost V 7 bases and J 5 bases; bases outside gene matches: 5. The CDR3 length is 13 residues. CDR3 DNA sequence: TGTGCCATCACAGGACAGGGGGGCCACGAGCAGTACTTC. Its translation: CAITGQGGHEQYF.

This clonotype showed up just once. The V gene is TRBV7-7, the J gene TRBJ2-6; D gene ambiguous. Trimming shortened V by 1 base and J by 0 bases, and 10 bases separated the two germline ends. Germline CDR1 is SSHAT and CDR2 is FNYEAQ (reference sequence). CDR3 length equals 17 residues. CDR3 region: CASSLGHSSSGANVLTF. Here the CDR3 DNA reads TGTGCCAGCAGCTTAGGACACTCGAGCTCTGGGGCCAACGTCCTGACTTTC.